Listed below are T cell receptor beta chains from one sample, sequenced in a study of breast tumors, draining lymph nodes, adjacent tissues. Each CDR3 protein is one row after TCRdb ran MiXCR on the multiplex PCR reads. The sample consists of over 15,000 distinct CDR3 sequences, around 50% of them appearing once. Sample: tumor-adjacent breast tissue. Receptor source: a female donor with breast cancer. Some clones in this sample may be carry-over from other donors' samples. Both conserved end residues are part of each CDR3. A D gene is named only where the DNA matches it firmly. Clone size, where shown, is once, few, many, or a class for clones that have expanded.

v_gene: TRBV20-1
abundance: NA
d_gene: TRBD2
j_gene: TRBJ2-7
CDR3aa: CSASASGYYEQYF
CDR3nt: TGCAGTGCTAGTGCTAGCGGGTACTACGAGCAGTACTTC

v_gene: TRBV7-8
abundance: once
d_gene: TRBD1
j_gene: TRBJ2-7
CDR3aa: CASSRTGGYEQYF
CDR3nt: TGTGCCAGCAGCCGGACAGGGGGCTACGAGCAGTACTTC

v_gene: TRBV7-2
abundance: many
d_gene: NA
j_gene: TRBJ2-2
CDR3aa: CASSLGQNTGELFF
CDR3nt: TGTGCCAGCAGCTTAGGCCAGAACACCGGGGAGCTGTTTTTT

v_gene: TRBV10-3
abundance: medium-sized
d_gene: NA
j_gene: TRBJ2-5
CDR3aa: CAIREETQYF
CDR3nt: TGTGCCATCAGGGAAGAGACCCAGTACTTC

v_gene: TRBV2
abundance: NA
d_gene: NA
j_gene: TRBJ2-5
CDR3aa: CASREGTFGPETQYF
CDR3nt: TGTGCCAGCAGGGAGGGGACGTTCGGTCCGGAGACCCAGTACTTC

v_gene: TRBV20-1
abundance: NA
d_gene: NA
j_gene: TRBJ2-3
CDR3aa: CSARGSTDTQYF
CDR3nt: TGCAGTGCTAGAGGCAGCACAGATACGCAGTATTTT

v_gene: TRBV24-1
abundance: NA
d_gene: TRBD1
j_gene: TRBJ2-7
CDR3aa: CAIALGSGTGGFNEQYF
CDR3nt: TGTGCCATCGCCCTTGGTAGCGGGACAGGGGGTTTCAACGAGCAGTACTTC

v_gene: TRBV5-1
abundance: many
d_gene: NA
j_gene: TRBJ2-5
CDR3aa: CASSLKGESQETQYF
CDR3nt: TGCGCCAGCAGCTTGAAGGGAGAAAGCCAAGAGACCCAGTACTTC

v_gene: TRBV27
abundance: many
d_gene: TRBD2
j_gene: TRBJ2-2
CDR3aa: CASRMVGFETSGSGTGELFF
CDR3nt: TGTGCCAGCAGGATGGTGGGTTTCGAGACTAGCGGGAGTGGGACCGGGGAGCTGTTTTTT

v_gene: TRBV6-1
abundance: NA
d_gene: NA
j_gene: TRBJ1-5
CDR3aa: CASRRNRDFGQPQHF
CDR3nt: TGTGCCAGCAGGCGGAACAGGGATTTTGGTCAGCCCCAGCATTTT

v_gene: TRBV25-1
abundance: NA
d_gene: NA
j_gene: TRBJ2-5
CDR3aa: CASSHLGLPNQETQYF
CDR3nt: TGTGCCAGCAGCCACCTCGGACTACCCAACCAAGAGACCCAGTACTTC

v_gene: TRBV7-3
abundance: NA
d_gene: TRBD1
j_gene: TRBJ1-6
CDR3aa: CASSPTGGAGNSPLHF
CDR3nt: TGTGCCAGCAGCCCTACAGGGGGCGCGGGTAATTCACCCCTCCACTTT

v_gene: TRBV9
abundance: NA
d_gene: NA
j_gene: TRBJ2-5
CDR3aa: CASSVATSYPFQATQYF
CDR3nt: TGTGCCAGCAGCGTAGCTACATCCTACCCCTTCCAGGCGACCCAGTACTTC

v_gene: TRBV20-1
abundance: NA
d_gene: NA
j_gene: TRBJ2-7
CDR3aa: CSADDGSSYEQYF
CDR3nt: TGCAGTGCTGATGACGGGAGCTCCTACGAGCAGTACTTC

v_gene: TRBV6-5
abundance: NA
d_gene: NA
j_gene: TRBJ2-5
CDR3aa: CASGRGTDQETQYF
CDR3nt: TGTGCCAGCGGTCGGGGGACAGACCAAGAGACCCAGTACTTC

v_gene: TRBV12-3/TRBV12-4
abundance: many
d_gene: NA
j_gene: TRBJ2-4
CDR3aa: CASRPSQGGLNIQYF
CDR3nt: TGTGCCAGCAGACCCTCTCAGGGAGGTCTAAACATTCAGTACTTC

v_gene: TRBV7-2
abundance: large
d_gene: NA
j_gene: TRBJ1-2
CDR3aa: CASSLQGQYGYTF
CDR3nt: TGTGCCAGCAGCCTCCAAGGACAGTATGGCTACACCTTC

v_gene: TRBV30
abundance: NA
d_gene: NA
j_gene: TRBJ1-1
CDR3aa: CAWERAANTEAFF
CDR3nt: TGTGCCTGGGAGAGGGCCGCGAACACTGAAGCTTTCTTT

v_gene: TRBV20-1
abundance: medium-sized
d_gene: TRBD2
j_gene: TRBJ2-5
CDR3aa: CSARTSGRETQYF
CDR3nt: TGCAGTGCTAGGACTAGCGGGCGGGAGACCCAGTACTTC

v_gene: TRBV2
abundance: medium-sized
d_gene: NA
j_gene: TRBJ1-2
CDR3aa: CASTGSRMTNYGYTF
CDR3nt: TGTGCCAGCACGGGGAGCAGGATGACTAACTATGGCTACACCTTC

v_gene: TRBV11-2
abundance: medium-sized
d_gene: TRBD2
j_gene: TRBJ2-7
CDR3aa: CASSNRGLAVSYEQYF
CDR3nt: TGTGCCAGCAGCAACCGGGGACTAGCCGTTTCCTACGAGCAGTACTTC

v_gene: TRBV6-5
abundance: NA
d_gene: NA
j_gene: TRBJ1-2
CDR3aa: CASGRGSLGYGYTF
CDR3nt: TGTGCCAGCGGCAGGGGAAGTTTGGGCTACGGCTACACCTTC

v_gene: TRBV6-2/TRBV6-3
abundance: many
d_gene: TRBD2
j_gene: TRBJ2-1
CDR3aa: CASSPQREGRHEQFF
CDR3nt: TGTGCCAGCAGTCCCCAGCGGGAGGGCCGACATGAGCAGTTCTTC

v_gene: TRBV25-1
abundance: many
d_gene: NA
j_gene: TRBJ1-1
CDR3aa: CASSELGNTEAFF
CDR3nt: TGTGCCAGCAGTGAATTGGGTAACACTGAAGCTTTCTTT

v_gene: TRBV5-4
abundance: many
d_gene: TRBD1
j_gene: TRBJ2-7
CDR3aa: CASSLDAGTGASYEQYF
CDR3nt: TGTGCCAGCAGCTTGGACGCCGGGACAGGGGCCTCCTACGAGCAGTACTTC

v_gene: TRBV7-9
abundance: medium-sized
d_gene: TRBD2
j_gene: TRBJ2-1
CDR3aa: CASSFVGGPGEQFF
CDR3nt: TGTGCCAGCAGCTTTGTGGGAGGGCCAGGTGAGCAGTTCTTC

v_gene: TRBV10-3
abundance: NA
d_gene: NA
j_gene: TRBJ2-7
CDR3aa: CATPPVGSYEQYF
CDR3nt: TGTGCCACCCCACCCGTGGGTTCCTACGAGCAGTACTTC

v_gene: TRBV7-2
abundance: NA
d_gene: NA
j_gene: TRBJ1-2
CDR3aa: CASSLAGGVGYPF
CDR3nt: TGTGCCAGCAGCTTGGCGGGGGGGGTTGGCTACCCCTTC

v_gene: TRBV6-5
abundance: many
d_gene: NA
j_gene: TRBJ1-1
CDR3aa: CASSYFTGPRLNTEAFF
CDR3nt: TGTGCCAGCAGTTACTTTACGGGACCGCGCCTGAACACTGAAGCTTTCTTT

v_gene: TRBV28
abundance: many
d_gene: NA
j_gene: TRBJ2-7
CDR3aa: CASIGANDEQYF
CDR3nt: TGTGCCAGCATAGGAGCGAACGACGAGCAGTACTTC

v_gene: TRBV10-1
abundance: medium-sized
d_gene: NA
j_gene: TRBJ1-6
CDR3aa: CASSEGPRPSSLNSPLHF
CDR3nt: TGCGCCAGCAGTGAGGGCCCTAGGCCGTCTTCCCTTAATTCACCCCTCCACTTT

v_gene: TRBV11-2
abundance: many
d_gene: NA
j_gene: TRBJ2-1
CDR3aa: CASSLGVSYNEQFF
CDR3nt: TGTGCCAGCAGCTTAGGGGTCTCCTACAATGAGCAGTTCTTC

v_gene: TRBV3-1
abundance: NA
d_gene: NA
j_gene: TRBJ2-5
CDR3aa: CASSQDSSPPETQYF
CDR3nt: TGTGCCAGCAGCCAAGATTCGTCGCCACCGGAGACCCAGTACTTC

v_gene: TRBV18
abundance: large
d_gene: NA
j_gene: TRBJ2-5
CDR3aa: CASSPMGVETQYF
CDR3nt: TGTGCCAGCTCACCCATGGGGGTAGAGACCCAGTACTTC

v_gene: TRBV12-3/TRBV12-4
abundance: NA
d_gene: NA
j_gene: TRBJ1-4
CDR3aa: CASSFRGQGPEKLFF
CDR3nt: TGTGCCAGCAGTTTTCGTGGGCAGGGGCCCGAAAAACTGTTTTTT

v_gene: TRBV20-1
abundance: NA
d_gene: TRBD1
j_gene: TRBJ2-7
CDR3aa: CSASGTGNEQYF
CDR3nt: TGCAGTGCTAGCGGGACAGGGAACGAGCAGTACTTC

v_gene: TRBV14
abundance: NA
d_gene: TRBD1
j_gene: TRBJ2-1
CDR3aa: CASSQDMGQITDEQFF
CDR3nt: TGTGCCAGCAGCCAAGATATGGGACAGATAACCGATGAGCAGTTCTTC

v_gene: TRBV6-1
abundance: NA
d_gene: TRBD1
j_gene: TRBJ2-1
CDR3aa: CASSYSRDRAYSEQFF
CDR3nt: TGTGCCAGCAGTTACTCGAGGGACAGGGCATACAGTGAGCAGTTCTTC

v_gene: TRBV2
abundance: NA
d_gene: NA
j_gene: TRBJ2-7
CDR3aa: CASRAFITGEGEQYF
CDR3nt: TGTGCCAGCAGGGCCTTCATCACAGGAGAAGGCGAGCAGTACTTC

v_gene: TRBV9
abundance: NA
d_gene: NA
j_gene: TRBJ2-7
CDR3aa: CASSGGTYEQYF
CDR3nt: TGTGCCAGCAGCGGTGGGACCTACGAGCAGTACTTC

v_gene: TRBV7-3
abundance: NA
d_gene: NA
j_gene: TRBJ2-1
CDR3aa: CASSLTSAGLSRNEQFF
CDR3nt: TGTGCCAGCAGCTTAACTAGCGCGGGCCTTTCTCGCAATGAGCAGTTCTTC

v_gene: TRBV12-5
abundance: many
d_gene: NA
j_gene: TRBJ2-3
CDR3aa: CASGLERDTQYF
CDR3nt: TGTGCTAGTGGTTTGGAGAGAGATACGCAGTATTTT

v_gene: TRBV30
abundance: many
d_gene: TRBD2
j_gene: TRBJ2-5
CDR3aa: CAGGGVSRTSTQYF
CDR3nt: TGTGCCGGGGGGGGGGTGAGCAGGACCTCGACCCAGTACTTC

v_gene: TRBV9
abundance: NA
d_gene: TRBD2
j_gene: TRBJ2-1
CDR3aa: CASSSRTSGRNNEQFF
CDR3nt: TGTGCCAGCAGCTCCCGGACTAGCGGGAGGAACAATGAGCAGTTCTTC

v_gene: TRBV7-2
abundance: medium-sized
d_gene: NA
j_gene: TRBJ1-2
CDR3aa: CASSYGSNYGYTF
CDR3nt: TGTGCCAGCAGCTACGGTTCTAACTATGGCTACACCTTC

v_gene: TRBV7-3
abundance: medium-sized
d_gene: NA
j_gene: TRBJ2-1
CDR3aa: CASSEGLSYNEQFF
CDR3nt: TGTGCCAGCAGCGAGGGGCTTTCCTACAATGAGCAGTTCTTC

v_gene: TRBV2
abundance: NA
d_gene: TRBD1
j_gene: TRBJ2-2
CDR3aa: CASRSMRDSKTGELFF
CDR3nt: TGTGCCAGCAGATCGATGAGGGACAGTAAAACCGGGGAGCTGTTTTTT

v_gene: TRBV5-8
abundance: many
d_gene: NA
j_gene: TRBJ2-7
CDR3aa: CASSPQEGAREQYF
CDR3nt: TGTGCCAGCAGCCCCCAGGAGGGGGCGCGGGAGCAGTACTTC

v_gene: TRBV5-6
abundance: many
d_gene: TRBD2
j_gene: TRBJ2-5
CDR3aa: CASSAGLAGGGQETQYF
CDR3nt: TGTGCCAGCAGCGCGGGACTAGCGGGAGGGGGCCAAGAGACCCAGTACTTC

v_gene: TRBV11-2
abundance: NA
d_gene: TRBD2
j_gene: TRBJ2-2
CDR3aa: CASSLMGSGTGELFF
CDR3nt: TGTGCCAGCAGCTTAATGGGTAGCGGGACCGGGGAGCTGTTTTTT

v_gene: TRBV2
abundance: NA
d_gene: NA
j_gene: TRBJ2-3
CDR3aa: CASSLGLAADTQYF
CDR3nt: TGTGCCAGCAGCCTCGGGCTAGCAGCAGATACGCAGTATTTT

v_gene: TRBV29-1
abundance: NA
d_gene: NA
j_gene: TRBJ2-7
CDR3aa: CSVYRDNSYEQYF
CDR3nt: TGCAGCGTATACCGGGACAACTCCTATGAGCAGTACTTC

v_gene: TRBV10-2
abundance: medium-sized
d_gene: NA
j_gene: TRBJ1-6
CDR3aa: CASSEWTVNNSPLHF
CDR3nt: TGCGCCAGCAGTGAGTGGACAGTCAATAATTCACCCCTCCACTTT